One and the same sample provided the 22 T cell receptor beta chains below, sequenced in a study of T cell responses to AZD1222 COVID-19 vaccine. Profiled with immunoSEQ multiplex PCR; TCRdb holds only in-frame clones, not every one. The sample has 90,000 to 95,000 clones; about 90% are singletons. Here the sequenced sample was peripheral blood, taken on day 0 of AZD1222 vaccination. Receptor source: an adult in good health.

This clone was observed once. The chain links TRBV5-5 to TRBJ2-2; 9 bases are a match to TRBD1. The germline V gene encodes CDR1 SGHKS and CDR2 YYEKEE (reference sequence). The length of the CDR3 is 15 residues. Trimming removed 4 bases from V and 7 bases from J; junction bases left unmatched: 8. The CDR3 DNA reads TGTGCCAGCAGCCCGCCGGGACAGGGTATCGGGGAGCTGTTTTTT. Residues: CASSPPGQGIGELFF.

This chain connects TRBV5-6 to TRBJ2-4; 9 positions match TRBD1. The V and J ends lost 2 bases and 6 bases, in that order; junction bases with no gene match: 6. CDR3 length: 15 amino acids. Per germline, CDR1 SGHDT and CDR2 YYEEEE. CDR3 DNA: TGTGCCAGCAGCTTCGCCCCGGGACAGGGAAACATTCAGTACTTC. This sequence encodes CASSFAPGQGNIQYF. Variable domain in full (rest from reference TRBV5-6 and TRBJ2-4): DAGVTQSPTHLIKTRGQQVTLRCSPKSGHDTVSWYQQALGQGPQFIFQYYEEEERQRGNFPDRFSGHQFPNYSSELNVNALLLGDSALYLCASSFAPGQGNIQYFGAGTRLSVL.

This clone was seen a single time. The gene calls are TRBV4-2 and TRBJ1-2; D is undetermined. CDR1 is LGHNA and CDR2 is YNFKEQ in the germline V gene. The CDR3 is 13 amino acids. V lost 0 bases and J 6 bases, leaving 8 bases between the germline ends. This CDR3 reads CASSQEGYDGYTF. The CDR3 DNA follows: TGTGCCAGCAGCCAAGAAGGGTACGATGGCTACACCTTC.

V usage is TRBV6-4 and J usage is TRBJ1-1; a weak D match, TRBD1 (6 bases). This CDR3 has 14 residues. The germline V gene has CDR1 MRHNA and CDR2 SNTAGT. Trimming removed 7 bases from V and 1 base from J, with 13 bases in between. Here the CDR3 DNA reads TGTGCCAGCAATCAGGGGCCTGGGAACACTGAAGCTTTCTTT. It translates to CASNQGPGNTEAFF.

The CDR3 DNA follows: TGTGCCAGCAGCTCAACTCCGTCCCGGGCGGGAAACACCATATATTTT. Protein sequence: CASSSTPSRAGNTIYF. The J gene is TRBJ1-3, the V gene TRBV7-2; D remains ambiguous. From germline, CDR1 is SGHTA and CDR2 FQGNSA. This CDR3 region has 16 residues. Trimming removed 4 bases from V and 4 bases from J, with 17 bases in between.

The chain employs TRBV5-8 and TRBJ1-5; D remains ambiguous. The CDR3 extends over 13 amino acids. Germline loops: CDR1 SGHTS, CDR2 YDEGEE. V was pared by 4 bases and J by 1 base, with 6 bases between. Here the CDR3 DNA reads TGTGCCAGCAGCCGGAGGAGCAATCAGCCCCAGCATTTT. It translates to CASSRRSNQPQHF.

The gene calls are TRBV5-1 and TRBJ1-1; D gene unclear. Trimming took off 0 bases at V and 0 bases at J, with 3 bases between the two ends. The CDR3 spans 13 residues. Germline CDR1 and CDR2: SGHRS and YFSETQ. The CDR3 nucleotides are TGCGCCAGCAGCTTGGTTCTGAACACTGAAGCTTTCTTT. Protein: CASSLVLNTEAFF. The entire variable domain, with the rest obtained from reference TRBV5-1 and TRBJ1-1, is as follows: KAGVTQTPRYLIKTRGQQVTLSCSPISGHRSVSWYQQTPGQGLQFLFEYFSETQRNKGNFPGRFSGRQFSNSRSEMNVSTLELGDSALYLCASSLVLNTEAFFGQGTRLTVV.

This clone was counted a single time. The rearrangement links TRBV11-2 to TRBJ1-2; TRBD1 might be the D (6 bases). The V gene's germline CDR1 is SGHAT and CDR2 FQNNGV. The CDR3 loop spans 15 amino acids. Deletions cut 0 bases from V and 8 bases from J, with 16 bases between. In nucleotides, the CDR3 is TGTGCCAGCAGCTTAGATGCGAACAGGGAGGACGGCTACACCTTC. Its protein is CASSLDANREDGYTF.

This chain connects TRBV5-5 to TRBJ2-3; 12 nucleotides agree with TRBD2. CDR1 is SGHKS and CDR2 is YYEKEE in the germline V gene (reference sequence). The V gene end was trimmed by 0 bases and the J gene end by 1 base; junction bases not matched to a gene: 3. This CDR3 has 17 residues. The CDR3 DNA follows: TGTGCCAGCAGCTTGGGACTAGCGGGAGACCGCACAGATACGCAGTATTTT. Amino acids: CASSLGLAGDRTDTQYF.

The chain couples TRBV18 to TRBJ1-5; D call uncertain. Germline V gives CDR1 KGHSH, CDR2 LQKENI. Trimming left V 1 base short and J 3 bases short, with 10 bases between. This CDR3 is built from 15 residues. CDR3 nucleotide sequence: TGTGCCAGCTCACCACAGGGAATTGCCAATCAGCCCCAGCATTTT. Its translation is CASSPQGIANQPQHF.

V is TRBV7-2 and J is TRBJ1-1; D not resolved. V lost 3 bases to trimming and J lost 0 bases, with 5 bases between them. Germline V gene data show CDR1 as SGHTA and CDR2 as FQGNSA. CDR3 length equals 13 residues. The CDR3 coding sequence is TGTGCCAGCAGCTTTGGGCTGAACACTGAAGCTTTCTTT. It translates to CASSFGLNTEAFF.

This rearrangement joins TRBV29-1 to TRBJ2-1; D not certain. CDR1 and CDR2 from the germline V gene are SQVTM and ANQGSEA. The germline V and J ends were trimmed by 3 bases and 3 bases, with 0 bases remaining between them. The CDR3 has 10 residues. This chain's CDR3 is CSVDYNEQFF. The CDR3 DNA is TGCAGCGTTGACTACAATGAGCAGTTCTTC.

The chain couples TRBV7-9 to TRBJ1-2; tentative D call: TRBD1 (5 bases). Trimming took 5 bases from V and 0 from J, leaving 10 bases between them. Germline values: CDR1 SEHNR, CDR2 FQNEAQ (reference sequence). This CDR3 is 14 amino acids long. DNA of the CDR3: TGTGCCAGCAGCACAGGTTACCCTAACTATGGCTACACCTTC. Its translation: CASSTGYPNYGYTF.

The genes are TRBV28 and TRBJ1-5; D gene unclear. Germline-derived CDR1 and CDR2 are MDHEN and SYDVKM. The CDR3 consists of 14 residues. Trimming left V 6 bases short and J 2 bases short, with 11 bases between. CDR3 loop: CASSPPGGNQPQHF. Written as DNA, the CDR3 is TGTGCCAGCAGCCCGCCGGGTGGCAATCAGCCCCAGCATTTT.

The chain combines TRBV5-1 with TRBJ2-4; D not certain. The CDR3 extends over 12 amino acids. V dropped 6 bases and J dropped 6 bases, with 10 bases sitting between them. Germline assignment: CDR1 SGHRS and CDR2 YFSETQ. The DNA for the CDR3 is TGCGCCAGCATGGGCGGTAGAAACATTCAGTACTTC. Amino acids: CASMGGRNIQYF.

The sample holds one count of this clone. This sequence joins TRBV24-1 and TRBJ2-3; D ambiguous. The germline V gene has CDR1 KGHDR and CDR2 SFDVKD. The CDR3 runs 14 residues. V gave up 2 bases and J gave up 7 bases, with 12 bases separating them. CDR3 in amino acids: CATSDSVTSHTQYF. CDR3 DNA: TGTGCCACCAGTGATTCAGTCACGTCGCATACGCAGTATTTT.

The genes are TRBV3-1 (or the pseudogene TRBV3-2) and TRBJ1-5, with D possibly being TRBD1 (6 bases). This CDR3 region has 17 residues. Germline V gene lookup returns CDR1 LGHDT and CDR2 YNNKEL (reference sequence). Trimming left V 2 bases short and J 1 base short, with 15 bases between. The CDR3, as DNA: TGTGCCAGCAGCCAATGGGGGGGCCGAGGGAGCAATCAGCCCCAGCATTTT. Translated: CASSQWGGRGSNQPQHF.

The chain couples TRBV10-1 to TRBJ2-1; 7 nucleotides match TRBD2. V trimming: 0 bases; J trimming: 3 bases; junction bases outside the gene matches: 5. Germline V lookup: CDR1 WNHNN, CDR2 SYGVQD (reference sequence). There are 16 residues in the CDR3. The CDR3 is CASSESVGGSYNEQFF. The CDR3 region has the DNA TGCGCCAGCAGTGAGTCGGTGGGCGGGAGCTACAATGAGCAGTTCTTC.

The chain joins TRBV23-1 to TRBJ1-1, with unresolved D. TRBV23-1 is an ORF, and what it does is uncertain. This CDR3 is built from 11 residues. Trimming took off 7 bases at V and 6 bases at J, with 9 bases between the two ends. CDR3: CASKREPEAFF. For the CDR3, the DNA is TGCGCCAGCAAAAGGGAGCCTGAAGCTTTCTTT.

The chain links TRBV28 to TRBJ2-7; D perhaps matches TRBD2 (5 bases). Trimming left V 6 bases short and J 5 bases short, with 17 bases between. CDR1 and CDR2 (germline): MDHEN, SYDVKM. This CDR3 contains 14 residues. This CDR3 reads CASSPPGSSHEQYF. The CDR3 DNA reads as TGTGCCAGCAGCCCACCGGGAAGTTCCCACGAGCAGTACTTC.

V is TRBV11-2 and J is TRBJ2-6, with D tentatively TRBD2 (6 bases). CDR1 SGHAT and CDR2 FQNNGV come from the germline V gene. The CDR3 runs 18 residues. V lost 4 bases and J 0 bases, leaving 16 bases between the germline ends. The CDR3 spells CASSSRFGGVSGANVLTF. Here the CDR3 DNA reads TGTGCCAGCAGCTCTAGATTCGGGGGAGTCTCTGGGGCCAACGTCCTGACTTTC.

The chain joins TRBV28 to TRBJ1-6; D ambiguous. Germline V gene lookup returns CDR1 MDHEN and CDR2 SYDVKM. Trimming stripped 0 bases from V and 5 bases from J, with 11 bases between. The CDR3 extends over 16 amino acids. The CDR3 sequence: CASSLWRGINNSPLHF. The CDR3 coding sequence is TGTGCCAGCAGTTTATGGCGGGGAATAAATAATTCACCCCTCCACTTT.